This T cell receptor (beta chain) derives from a study of CD8 T cells in ankylosing spondylitis. The germline V gene has CDR1 SGHRS and CDR2 YFSETQ. Trimming took off 4 bases at V and 8 bases at J, with 15 bases between the two ends. The CDR3 has 13 residues. Quantitative 5'-RACE with molecular barcodes produced the TCR beta libraries. TCRdb re-analysed the 5' RACE reads in MiXCR, keeping a single row per CDR3 protein. The sample shows more than 650,000 distinct CDR3 sequences, 10% to 15% of them seen only once. Study findings and constraints: Significant enrichment of disease-linked clones was reported in matched ankylosing spondylitis synovial fluid. Peripheral blood held disease-linked clones only at relatively low frequency, and these were CD8+. There were earlier reports of some motif variants in reactive arthritis synovial fluid and blood. A TCR beta motif of about 8 highly homologous variants seemed to mark ankylosing spondylitis blood.

Of note for this clonotype: No antigen is known for it.

This receptor was obtained from a male donor with ankylosing spondylitis. What was sequenced was blood, either unsorted or a sorted T cell fraction (not recorded which). The V and J genes are TRBV5-1 and TRBJ1-2; D gene ambiguous. The CDR3 is CASSLSFDGGYTF. As DNA, the CDR3 is TGCGCCAGCAGCCTTTCGTTTGATGGAGGCTACACCTTC.